Listed below are T cell receptor beta chains from one sample, sequenced in a study of cytomegalovirus exposure and HLA in healthy donors. Produced via immunoSEQ multiplex PCR; TCRdb's table is partial and in-frame only. Counted here are around 110,000 clones, around 80% occurring once; the ten biggest clones make up around 4.4%. The source material was PBMCs. Receptors originate from a man aged 25-40 years in good health and CMV-seropositive. Each CDR3 is given with its conserved first and last residue. The D gene is left open where the match is weak. Clone size, where shown, is once, few, many, or a class for clones that have expanded.

clone size	V gene	J gene	D gene	CDR3 protein	CDR3 DNA
.	TRBV30	TRBJ2-2	.	CAWSWGVGELFF	TGTGCCTGGAGTTGGGGGGTCGGGGAGCTGTTTTTT
few	TRBV4-1	TRBJ2-2	.	CASSQDKRIFDTGELFF	TGCGCCAGCAGCCAAGATAAGAGGATTTTCGACACCGGGGAGCTGTTTTTT
.	TRBV19	TRBJ1-6	.	CASSIRAGFNSPLHF	TGTGCCAGTAGTATTAGGGCAGGGTTTAATTCACCCCTCCACTTT
.	TRBV6-1	TRBJ2-5	TRBD2	CASSEWDTAGGEQYF	TGTGCCAGCAGTGAATGGGACACGGCGGGAGGAGAGCAGTACTTC
.	TRBV7-9	TRBJ2-7	.	CSSSPAVEQYF	TGTTCCAGCAGCCCGGCGGTCGAGCAGTACTTC
.	TRBV9	TRBJ2-1	.	CASSVDRGTYNEQFF	TGTGCCAGCAGCGTCGACCGGGGGACCTACAATGAGCAGTTCTTC
.	TRBV18	TRBJ1-5	.	CASSQGLGSNQPQHF	TGTGCCAGCTCCCAAGGACTGGGTAGCAATCAGCCCCAGCATTTT
.	TRBV4-1	TRBJ2-3	TRBD2	CASSPQGRGGADTQYF	TGCGCCAGCAGCCCACAGGGGCGGGGGGGCGCAGATACGCAGTATTTT
.	TRBV2	TRBJ1-2	.	CASSEYARDYGYTF	TGTGCCAGCAGTGAATACGCGAGAGACTATGGCTACACCTTC
.	TRBV7-9	TRBJ1-2	TRBD1	CASSLGTANYGYTF	TGTGCCAGCAGCTTGGGGACAGCCAACTATGGCTACACCTTC
.	TRBV5-4	TRBJ2-3	TRBD1	CASSPGVGQGLDTQYF	TGTGCCAGCAGCCCGGGGGTGGGACAGGGATTAGATACGCAGTATTTT
.	TRBV28	TRBJ2-6	.	CASSGGETGANGLTF	TGTGCCAGCAGTGGAGGGGAGACTGGGGCCAACGGCCTGACTTTC
.	TRBV7-6	TRBJ1-6	TRBD1	CASSTGTGVNSPLHF	TGTGCCAGCAGCACGGGGACAGGGGTTAATTCACCCCTCCACTTT
.	TRBV5-1	TRBJ2-1	TRBD2	CASSLGSGGRRNEQFF	TGCGCCAGCAGCTTGGGGAGCGGGGGCCGTCGGAATGAGCAGTTCTTC
.	TRBV19	TRBJ1-5	.	CASSISGQPQHF	TGTGCCAGTAGTATCAGTGGTCAGCCCCAGCATTTT
.	TRBV2	TRBJ1-2	.	CASSGDYGYTF	TGTGCCAGCAGCGGGGACTATGGCTACACCTTC
.	TRBV7-8	TRBJ2-6	.	CASSWPSSGANVLTF	TGTGCCAGCAGCTGGCCCTCCTCTGGGGCCAACGTCCTGACTTTC
few	TRBV30	TRBJ2-7	.	CAWSVGGRDEQYF	TGTGCCTGGAGTGTGGGGGGACGGGACGAGCAGTACTTC
.	TRBV6-5	TRBJ2-2	TRBD2	CASRPGRASGELFF	TGTGCCAGCAGGCCCGGGAGGGCCTCCGGGGAGCTGTTTTTT
.	TRBV5-1	TRBJ2-4	.	CASSSTSGLGNSQYF	TGCGCCAGCAGCTCAACTTCAGGGTTGGGTAACAGTCAGTACTTC
.	TRBV4-2	TRBJ2-7	.	CASSQEWLHYEQYF	TGTGCCAGCAGCCAAGAGTGGCTTCACTACGAGCAGTACTTC
.	TRBV2	TRBJ1-5	.	CASSEGQVQNQPQHF	TGTGCCAGCAGTGAAGGACAGGTCCAAAATCAGCCCCAGCATTTT
once	TRBV4-3	TRBJ1-1	TRBD1	CASSQGTGLNTEAFF	TGCGCCAGCAGCCAAGGGACAGGATTGAACACTGAAGCTTTCTTT
.	TRBV4-2	TRBJ2-3	.	CASSQGDSRTDTQYF	TGTGCCAGCAGCCAAGGGGACTCCCGCACAGATACGCAGTATTTT
.	TRBV13	TRBJ1-2	.	CASSLATGRFGYTF	TGTGCCAGCAGCTTAGCGACAGGTCGCTTTGGCTACACCTTC
.	TRBV18	TRBJ2-7	.	CASSLVTTLYEQYF	TGTGCCAGCTCACTGGTGACTACGCTCTACGAGCAGTACTTC
.	TRBV5-4	TRBJ2-1	TRBD2	CASSLATSGYNEQFF	TGTGCCAGCAGCTTGGCAACTAGCGGTTACAATGAGCAGTTCTTC
.	TRBV27	TRBJ1-2	TRBD1	CASSLQGAGYGYTF	TGTGCCAGCAGTTTGCAGGGGGCGGGCTATGGCTACACCTTC
.	TRBV11-2	TRBJ2-7	TRBD1	CASSFPGQVTYEQYF	TGTGCCAGCAGCTTTCCCGGACAGGTTACCTACGAGCAGTACTTC
.	TRBV28	TRBJ1-3	.	CASSLSAGLSGNTIYF	TGTGCCAGCAGTTTATCAGCAGGGCTCTCTGGAAACACCATATATTTT
.	TRBV7-9	TRBJ2-7	TRBD1	CASSRTGTGAYEQYF	TGTGCCAGCAGCCGAACCGGGACAGGGGCCTACGAGCAGTACTTC
.	TRBV7-2	TRBJ2-5	.	CASSPRRQETQYF	TGTGCCAGCAGCCCCCGGAGGCAAGAGACCCAGTACTTC
.	TRBV15	TRBJ2-2	.	CATSREPGQSAGELFF	TGTGCCACCAGCAGGGAACCGGGACAATCGGCCGGGGAGCTGTTTTTT